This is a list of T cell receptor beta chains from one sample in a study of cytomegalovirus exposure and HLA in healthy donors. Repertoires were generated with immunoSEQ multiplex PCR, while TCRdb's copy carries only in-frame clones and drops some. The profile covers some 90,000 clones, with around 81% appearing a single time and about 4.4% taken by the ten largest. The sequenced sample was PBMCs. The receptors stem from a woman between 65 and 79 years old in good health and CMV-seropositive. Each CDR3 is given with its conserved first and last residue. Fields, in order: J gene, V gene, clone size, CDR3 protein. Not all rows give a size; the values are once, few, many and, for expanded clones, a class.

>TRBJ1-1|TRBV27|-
CASKDLPGQGKNTEAFF
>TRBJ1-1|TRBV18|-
CATNGVPNTEAFF
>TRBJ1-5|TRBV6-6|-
CASSSLGNQPQHF
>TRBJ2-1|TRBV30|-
CAWIPSGWGNEQFF
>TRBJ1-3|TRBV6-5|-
CASSYSPGPGNTIYF
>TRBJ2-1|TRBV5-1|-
CASSLIPGQGDNEQFF
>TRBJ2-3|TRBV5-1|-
CASSPGDTTDTQYF
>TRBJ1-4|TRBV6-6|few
CASSWDRATNEKLFF
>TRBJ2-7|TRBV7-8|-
CASSSWEGGSGSDEQYF
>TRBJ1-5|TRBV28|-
CASSSLTGLQPQHF
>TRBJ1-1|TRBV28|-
CASPPGGRAFF